Included here is one T cell receptor beta chain sequence, with context. The read halts 3 residues ahead of the CDR3 end, with the missing end drawn from the germline J gene. This CDR3 is also generated by other DNA sequences in the sample. The data stem from a study of T cells in women clearing cervical HPV infection. Study background: No precancer developed; the control's incident HPV16 infection cleared within 12 months. HLA type stays a possible confounder, typing being limited.

Only in-frame clones appear in the TCRdb table, and some are missing; sequencing was by immunoSEQ multiplex PCR. The sample holds about 46,000 clones. Germline assignment: CDR1 SGHRS and CDR2 YFSETQ. The CDR3 has 14 amino acids. Trimming at V came to 2 bases and at J to 5 bases, leaving 1 base not matched to a gene. The V gene is TRBV5-1, the J gene TRBJ2-1, with 10 bases that match TRBD2. This receptor was obtained from a woman between 18 and 75 years old with a cervical HPV16 infection that either progressed to CIN3+ or cleared (not recorded which). Sequencing was performed on blood buffy coat. This CDR3 is CASSFLAGDNEQFF. CDR3 bases read: TGCGCCAGCAGCTTTCTAGCGGGGGACAATGAG.